Listed here is a single TCR beta chain. This clonotype was detected a few times. No cognate antigen has been identified for it. Base qualities are missing; no much larger clone stands one base away. This was a case-control study nested in a cohort of healthcare workers in London, UK, who had nasopharyngeal swab PCR tests and blood samples taken every week. Healthcare workers were recruited during the week of the UK lockdown, between 23 and 31 March 2020, and followed weekly for up to roughly 15 weeks. Inclusive of the bounding cysteine and phenylalanine, the CDR3 is 16 residues long. The kept DNA is CDR3 alone, 48 bases in frame from the first base. CDR1 SGHKS and CDR2 YYEKEE were looked up in the germline V gene (reference sequence). Between the V and J ends, shortened by 1 base and 3 bases respectively, the junction contains 16 bases. This entry belongs to a study of early T cells in non-severe SARS-CoV-2 infection (dated by TCRdb to the early 2020s). Study-level background: Bulk RNA from unsorted whole blood was used for TCR sequencing, so alpha and beta chains could not be paired.

Library construction relied on 5' RACE. For sequencing, a NextSeq 500 was employed. To correct for sequencing error and PCR bias, the TCR library protocol tagged individual cDNA molecules with unique molecular identifiers. Both TCR alpha and beta chains were sequenced, and tight co-correlation was observed between alpha and beta sequence abundances in each sample. The study's own analysis went as follows. Decombinator V4 was used to annotate the V gene, J gene and CDR3 of the TCR sequences. TCRs were defined as expanded if a significant change between any two time points was detected under a Poisson model with p below 0.0001. Abundances of TCRs were expressed as counts per million after normalisation to the total number of TCRs sequenced in each sample. TRAV1-2 paired with TRAJ12, TRAJ20 or TRAJ33 defined MAIT TCRs, while TRAV10 paired with TRAJ18 defined iNKT TCRs. VDJdb, accessed on 1 November 2021, was searched for TCRs annotated for CMV, EBV and SARS-CoV-2, and TCRs annotated for more than one antigen were excluded. TCRdb redid the processing of the public reads, applying fastp at Q25 and MiXCR, and retained in-frame beta chains. Duplicate CDR3 protein sequences are folded into a single record with the most common DNA and genes. V and J calls and clone size were set by TCRdb, not the authors. The sample data list approximately 70,000 distinct CDR3 sequences, and roughly 10% of these were observed just once. The top ten constitute approximately 6.4% of the sample.

The paper's findings and limits, for the study overall: VDJdb matching was skewed toward anti-spike CD8 responses, so virus-specific expansions were likely underestimated and private and CD4 specificities were missed.

This sequence was found in an adult who was a healthcare worker with PCR-confirmed SARS-CoV-2 infection or an uninfected control (not recorded which). The material sequenced was whole blood. The chain was built from TRBV5-5 and TRBJ1-2; the D region possibly corresponds to TRBD1 (5 bases align). The CDR3 loop reads CASSLLISRAYYGYTF. The DNA reads as follows: TGTGCCAGCAGCTTGCTTATCTCCAGGGCTTACTATGGCTACACCTTC.